The 13 T cell receptor beta chains listed next were all sequenced from one sample in a study of T-cell reconstitution after alpha-beta-depleted transplantation in children. The TCRbeta library incorporated unique molecular identifiers. Each CDR3 protein gets one entry after TCRdb re-called the PCR reads with MiXCR. This sample has a few hundred thousand distinct CDR3 sequences, with roughly 20% found just once. Material: PBMCs from the stem cell graft donor, obtained from the stem cell graft. Every receptor here comes from a human donor who donated a stem cell graft to a child with acute myeloid leukemia.

This clonotype was picked up a small number of times. This chain links TRBV4-3 with TRBJ2-6; possible D gene TRBD1, 6 bases. V lost 1 base and J lost 4, with 17 bases in between. The CDR3 is 18 residues long. Germline V lookup: CDR1 LGHNA, CDR2 YSLEER. Here the CDR3 reads CASSQGPKSGAGANVLTF. The CDR3 DNA sequence: TGCGCCAGCAGCCAAGGCCCTAAGTCAGGGGCCGGGGCCAACGTCCTGACTTTC.

This clonotype was seen repeatedly, ten times or more. V usage is TRBV29-1 and J usage is TRBJ2-4, with no clear D. This CDR3 has 12 amino acids. V was trimmed by 4 bases and J by 4 bases, leaving 8 bases between them. Germline CDR1 is SQVTM and CDR2 is ANQGSEA. The CDR3 is CSVAEGKNIQYF. The CDR3 nucleotides are TGCAGCGTTGCTGAAGGTAAAAACATTCAGTACTTC.

Only a few counts were recorded for this clonotype. This chain connects TRBV2 to TRBJ2-7; D gene ambiguous. Trimming cost V 2 bases and J 3 bases, with 14 bases left between them. CDR1 is SNHLY, CDR2 FYNNEI, per germline. CDR3 size: 15 residues. The CDR3 nucleotides are TGTGCCAGCAGTGAACGGCGCACCCCGCTCTACGAGCAGTACTTC. This codes for CASSERRTPLYEQYF.

This rearrangement joins TRBV29-1 to TRBJ2-3, with TRBD1 matching over 7 bases. Germline V gene sequence: CDR1 SQVTM, CDR2 ANQGSEA. V shed 7 bases and J 3 bases; nucleotides not matched to a gene: 4. This CDR3 contains 12 residues. CDR3 in amino acids: CSAGQVTDTQYF. Written as DNA, the CDR3 is TGCAGCGCCGGACAGGTAACAGATACGCAGTATTTT.

J is TRBJ2-3 and V is TRBV6-1; TRBD2 might be the D (6 bases). The CDR3 consists of 15 residues. Germline V gives CDR1 MNHNS, CDR2 SASEGT. V lost 6 bases and J 0 bases, leaving 13 bases between the germline ends. The CDR3: CASSPTRGSTDTQYF. The DNA of the CDR3 is TGTGCCAGCAGCCCCACGCGGGGTAGCACAGATACGCAGTATTTT.

The rearrangement links TRBV29-1 to TRBJ2-5; 7 nucleotides line up with TRBD2. Germline CDR1 reads SQVTM; CDR2 reads ANQGSEA. With 6 bases clipped from V and 2 bases from J, the junction kept 9 bases outside the gene matches. The CDR3 totals 14 residues. This chain's CDR3 is CSVLPGTTQETQYF. The CDR3 region has the DNA TGCAGCGTGCTACCCGGGACTACTCAAGAGACCCAGTACTTC.

This chain's CDR3 is CATSRDRRWGPDQPQHF. The CDR3 bases are TGTGCCACCAGCAGAGATAGGAGGTGGGGGCCGGATCAGCCCCAGCATTTT. The chain combines TRBV15 with TRBJ1-5; a possible D gene is TRBD1 (6 bases). Trimming stripped 0 bases from V and 5 bases from J, with 17 bases between. This CDR3 spans 17 amino acids. CDR1 and CDR2 from the germline V gene are LNHNV and YYDKDF (reference sequence).

This clonotype appeared many times. The chain recombines TRBV29-1 with TRBJ2-7, with 13 bases aligning to TRBD2. Trimming removed 6 bases from V and 0 bases from J; junction bases left unmatched: 5. Looked up from germline, CDR1 is SQVTM and CDR2 is ANQGSEA. The CDR3 totals 15 residues. CDR3 sequence: CSVGTSGVSSYEQYF. The CDR3 DNA reads as TGCAGCGTCGGGACTAGCGGGGTTAGCTCCTACGAGCAGTACTTC.

This clonotype has a count of ten or more. The chain uses TRBV29-1 and TRBJ2-7, with 7 nucleotides matching TRBD1. CDR1 and CDR2 from the germline V gene are SQVTM and ANQGSEA. CDR3 size: 13 residues. Trimming removed 7 bases from V and 2 bases from J; junction bases left unmatched: 8. The CDR3 sequence: CSARQGQAYEQYF. The DNA for the CDR3 is TGCAGCGCACGACAGGGCCAGGCCTACGAGCAGTACTTC.

This clonotype was recorded many times. This sequence joins TRBV20-1 and TRBJ2-7; TRBD2 aligns across 13 bases. The CDR3 has 13 residues. Trimming at V came to 6 bases and at J to 6 bases, leaving 5 bases not matched to a gene. The germline V gene encodes CDR1 DFQATT and CDR2 SNEGSKA (reference sequence). The CDR3 is CSARTSGSGEQYF. The DNA of the CDR3 is TGCAGTGCCCGGACTAGCGGGAGTGGCGAGCAGTACTTC.

Points on this clonotype: A read error may explain this, as a much larger clone is one base away. The chain couples TRBV7-3 to TRBJ2-1, with unresolved D. Germline values: CDR1 SGHTA, CDR2 FQGTGA. Trimming took off 8 bases at V and 0 bases at J, with 26 bases between the two ends. This CDR3 has 19 residues. For the CDR3, the DNA is TGTGCCAGCTGTAATCAACCCTTGCTGCGGCGGAGCTCCTACAATGAGCAGTTCTTC. Translated: CASCNQPLLRRSSYNEQFF.

This clonotype has ten or more counts. The gene calls are TRBV4-2 and TRBJ2-7; a weak D match, TRBD1 (6 bases). In germline, CDR1 is LGHNA, CDR2 YNFKEQ. The ends were cut back, 3 bases at V and 3 bases at J, with 15 bases in the middle. The CDR3 contains 15 residues. CDR3: CASSHKTGLSYEQYF. CDR3 bases: TGTGCCAGCAGCCACAAAACAGGGTTAAGCTACGAGCAGTACTTC.

V is TRBV9 and J is TRBJ2-2, with D possibly matching TRBD2 (5 bases). Germline V lookup: CDR1 SGDLS, CDR2 YYNGEE. This CDR3 spans 14 amino acids. Trimming took off 5 bases at V and 6 bases at J, with 14 bases between the two ends. The CDR3 loop is CASSEGEGAGELFF. DNA for the CDR3: TGTGCCAGCAGTGAGGGCGAGGGCGCCGGGGAGCTGTTTTTT.